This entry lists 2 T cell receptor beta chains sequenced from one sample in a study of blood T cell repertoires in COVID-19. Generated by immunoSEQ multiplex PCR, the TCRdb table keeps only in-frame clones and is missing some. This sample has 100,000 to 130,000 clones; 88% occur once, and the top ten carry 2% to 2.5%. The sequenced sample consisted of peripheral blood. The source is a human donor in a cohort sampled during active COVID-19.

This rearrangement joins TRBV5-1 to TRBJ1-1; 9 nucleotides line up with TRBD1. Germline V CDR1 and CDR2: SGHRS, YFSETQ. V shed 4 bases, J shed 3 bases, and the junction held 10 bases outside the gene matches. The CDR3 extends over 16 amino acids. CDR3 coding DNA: TGCGCCAGCAGCGGAGGCCTGACAGGGGGTCACACTGAAGCTTTCTTT. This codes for CASSGGLTGGHTEAFF. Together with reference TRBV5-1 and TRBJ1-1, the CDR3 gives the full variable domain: KAGVTQTPRYLIKTRGQQVTLSCSPISGHRSVSWYQQTPGQGLQFLFEYFSETQRNKGNFPGRFSGRQFSNSRSEMNVSTLELGDSALYLCASSGGLTGGHTEAFFGQGTRLTVV.

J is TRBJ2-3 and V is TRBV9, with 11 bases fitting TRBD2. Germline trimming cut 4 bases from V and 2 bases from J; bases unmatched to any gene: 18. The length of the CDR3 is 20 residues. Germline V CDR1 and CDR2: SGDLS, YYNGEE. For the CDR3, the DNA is TGTGCCAGCAGCTCACCTACCGGGACTAGCGGTTACCGACTCACAGATACGCAGTATTTT. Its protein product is CASSSPTGTSGYRLTDTQYF.